This T cell receptor (beta chain) stems from a study of T cell repertoires in cytomegalovirus infection. Study summary: Well-studied HLA-B-restricted epitopes and recently identified HLA-C-restricted epitopes of CMV were both used in the study. The study's findings and limits: The ex vivo response showed dominance by HLA-C-restricted CMV-specific TCR beta clonotypes.

Germline loops: CDR1 SGDLS, CDR2 YYNGEE. The CDR3 covers 15 residues. Germline trimming cut 3 bases from V and 7 bases from J; bases unmatched to any gene: 5. This clonotype was picked up a small number of times. Its matching antigen is unknown. TCRdb used MiXCR to reprocess the reads, holding one entry per CDR3 protein. The sample has approximately 910,000 distinct CDR3 sequences, less than 35% seen once; the top ten hold about 14%. The sequence was collected from a human donor in good health (CMV status not recorded). Some clones in this sample may be carry-over from other donors' samples. This sequence joins TRBV9 and TRBJ2-1; 12 bases align to TRBD2. Sequencing used cultured CD8+ T cells from PBMCs, obtained from culture after CMV antigen stimulation. Here the CDR3 reads CASSATSGGVNEQFF. The CDR3 bases are TGTGCCAGCAGCGCGACTAGCGGGGGAGTGAATGAGCAGTTCTTC.